Relative to its sample, the clone carrying this TCR beta chain is medium-sized. What it recognizes is unknown. Sequencing used immunoSEQ multiplex PCR; TCRdb keeps in-frame clones, though not all of them. This repertoire shows fewer than 130,000 clones, 88% found once; its top ten account for 1.6%. This record belongs to a study of T cell responses to AZD1222 COVID-19 vaccine. Study results and caveats: There were mostly white British donors and more females than males, and clonal diversity was possibly underestimated. Spike was spanned by vaccine-associated CD4 TCRs, with dominance at 160-218 and 743-854. At study baseline, merely about 6 AZD1222 recipients were seropositive.

The germline V gene has CDR1 MNHNS and CDR2 SASEGT. V gave up 2 bases and J gave up 0 bases, with 26 bases separating them. The CDR3 sequence is 21 residues long. The chain combines TRBV6-1 with TRBJ1-5, with TRBD1 as a possible D gene (5 bases). This receptor was obtained from an adult in good health. This sample comprised peripheral blood, obtained on day 0 of AZD1222 vaccination. In DNA form, the CDR3 reads TGTGCCAGCAGTGAATTGAGGGGACCACGAAGTCGGGGGGATAGCAATCAGCCCCAGCATTTT. Protein: CASSELRGPRSRGDSNQPQHF.